Below, 15 T cell receptor beta chains from the same sample are listed, as sequenced in a study of blood T cell repertoires in COVID-19. Libraries were prepared by immunoSEQ multiplex PCR; TCRdb keeps only in-frame clonotypes and omits some of them. Of approximately 250,000 clones listed, around nine tenths were seen once; the top ten hold roughly 10%. The sample taken for sequencing was peripheral blood. These receptors all stem from a woman aged 70-85 years with COVID-19, enrolled during active disease.

The chain is built from TRBV3-1 (or the pseudogene TRBV3-2) and TRBJ1-4, with 7 bases aligning to TRBD1. V dropped 4 bases and J dropped 4; count of bases not matched to a gene: 6. The CDR3 totals 15 residues. Per germline, CDR1 LGHDT and CDR2 YNNKEL (reference sequence). CDR3 in DNA: TGTGCCAGCAGCCTCCGACAGGGTATTAATGAAAAACTGTTTTTT. Translating it yields CASSLRQGINEKLFF.

The J gene is TRBJ2-6, the V gene TRBV27; D perhaps matches TRBD1 (6 bases). Germline V gene data show CDR1 as MNHEY and CDR2 as SMNVEV (reference sequence). CDR3 size: 15 residues. The V gene lost 6 bases and the J gene lost 0 bases, with 9 bases spanning the gap. The CDR3 protein is CASRMDSSGANVLTF. The CDR3 DNA reads as TGTGCCAGCAGGATGGACAGCTCTGGGGCCAACGTCCTGACTTTC.

This chain joins TRBV11-3 and TRBJ2-1; 8 nucleotides agree with TRBD1. Germline V lookup: CDR1 SGHNT, CDR2 YENEEA. This CDR3 spans 16 amino acids. The V segment lost 3 bases and the J segment 7 bases; nucleotides outside the gene matches: 11. Here the CDR3 reads CASSFGLWTGRNEQFF. CDR3 in DNA: TGTGCCAGCAGCTTCGGATTATGGACAGGGCGAAATGAGCAGTTCTTC. Full variable domain (missing parts from reference TRBV11-3 and TRBJ2-1): EAGVVQSPRYKIIEKKQPVAFWCNPISGHNTLYWYLQNLGQGPELLIRYENEEAVDDSQLPKDRFSAERLKGVDSTLKIQPAELGDSAVYLCASSFGLWTGRNEQFFGPGTRLTVL.

The chain joins TRBV5-1 to TRBJ2-3; 11 bases map to TRBD1. Germline CDR1 reads SGHRS; CDR2 reads YFSETQ. The CDR3 runs to 16 residues. The V gene end was trimmed by 5 bases and the J gene end by 2 bases; junction bases not matched to a gene: 7. The CDR3 reads CASSYGQGAITDTQYF. CDR3 DNA sequence: TGCGCCAGCAGTTACGGACAGGGGGCGATCACAGATACGCAGTATTTT.

The V gene is TRBV30, the J gene TRBJ2-1, with 11 bases identical to TRBD2. The trim removed 1 base at V and 8 bases at J, leaving 10 bases unmatched. CDR1 is GTSNPN, CDR2 SVGIG, per germline (reference sequence). This CDR3 is built from 16 residues. The DNA of the CDR3 is TGTGCCTGGAGTGAAGGGACTAGCGGAGAACGGGATGAGCAGTTCTTC. The encoded protein is CAWSEGTSGERDEQFF.

CDR3 sequence: CASSRGVTNYGYTF. CDR3 in DNA: TGTGCCAGCAGCAGGGGGGTGACTAACTATGGCTACACCTTC. The chain couples TRBV27 to TRBJ1-2, with 7 bases fitting TRBD1. V lost 6 bases, J lost 0 bases, and 4 bases stayed unmatched. This CDR3 has 14 residues. Germline CDR1 is MNHEY and CDR2 is SMNVEV (reference sequence).

J is TRBJ2-3 and V is TRBV19; TRBD1 matches at 8 bases. Trimming cost V 6 bases and J 4 bases; bases outside gene matches: 9. Germline V gene sequence: CDR1 LNHDA, CDR2 SQIVND (reference sequence). The CDR3 totals 15 residues. In nucleotides, the CDR3 is TGTGCCAGTAGCTCCGGACAGGGTTCACCAGATACGCAGTATTTT. This gives the protein CASSSGQGSPDTQYF.

V gene TRBV2 combines with J gene TRBJ2-1, with no clear D. V was cut by 6 bases and J by 0 bases, with 12 bases left in between. Germline CDR1 SNHLY, CDR2 FYNNEI. The CDR3 has 15 residues. The CDR3 region has the DNA TGTGCCAGCAGCCCATCTCTGAGCTCCTACAATGAGCAGTTCTTC. Translated: CASSPSLSSYNEQFF.

The V and J genes are TRBV6-5 and TRBJ1-6, with 8 bases matching TRBD1. Per germline, CDR1 MNHEY and CDR2 SVGAGI. With 6 bases clipped from V and 6 bases from J, the junction kept 7 bases outside the gene matches. The CDR3 runs to 15 residues. In nucleotides, the CDR3 is TGTGCCAGCAGAATGATAGGACAGGGTAATTCACCCCTCCACTTT. Translated: CASRMIGQGNSPLHF.

The rearrangement uses TRBV9 and TRBJ2-3; 11 bases line up with TRBD2. V shed 3 bases and J 5 bases; nucleotides not matched to a gene: 14. Germline V gene lookup returns CDR1 SGDLS and CDR2 YYNGEE. The CDR3 spans 18 residues. CDR3 DNA sequence: TGTGCCAGCAGCGACTCCGTCACTAGCGGGAGATATAGAGATACGCAGTATTTT. Encoded protein: CASSDSVTSGRYRDTQYF.

This chain joins TRBV1 and TRBJ1-6. TRBV1 is classified as a pseudogene. The CDR3 has 18 residues. CDR3 loop: CTSSHDGGGRLYNSPLHF. The CDR3 region has the DNA TGCACCAGCAGCCACGACGGGGGGGGCAGACTCTATAATTCACCCCTCCACTTT.

This clone has only a few counts. This chain links TRBV7-9 with TRBJ2-2; 11 nucleotides match TRBD2. Germline V gene data show CDR1 as SEHNR and CDR2 as FQNEAQ (reference sequence). The CDR3 has 18 residues. V was clipped by 5 bases and J by 1 base; unmatched bases: 9. The CDR3 reads CASSTRTSGLLNTGELFF. The CDR3 region has the DNA TGTGCCAGCAGCACCCGGACTAGCGGGCTCCTGAACACCGGGGAGCTGTTTTTT. Full variable domain (missing parts from reference TRBV7-9 and TRBJ2-2): DTGVSQNPRHKITKRGQNVTFRCDPISEHNRLYWYRQTLGQGPEFLTYFQNEAQLEKSRLLSDRFSAERPKGSFSTLEIQRTEQGDSAMYLCASSTRTSGLLNTGELFFGEGSRLTVL.

CDR3 DNA sequence: TGTGCCAGCAGCCGAGAACAAACTAGCGGGAGGGTCTACGAGCAGTACTTC. It yields the protein CASSREQTSGRVYEQYF. The gene calls are TRBV5-4 and TRBJ2-7; 13 bases agree with TRBD2. The germline CDR1 and CDR2 sequences are SGHNT and YYREEE (reference sequence). The CDR3 consists of 17 residues. V lost 4 bases to trimming and J lost 3 bases; unmatched junction nucleotides: 10.

The chain has TRBV5-1 and TRBJ2-7, with TRBD1 matching over 8 bases. CDR1 is SGHRS and CDR2 is YFSETQ in the germline V gene. Trimming took 4 bases from V and 4 from J; bases not matched to a gene: 7. CDR3 size: 14 residues. Here the CDR3 DNA reads TGCGCCAGCAGCGCCGGACAGGGTTGGTACGAGCAGTACTTC. The encoded protein is CASSAGQGWYEQYF.

The V and J genes are TRBV5-5 and TRBJ2-2; D gene ambiguous. Trimming pared 1 base from V and 2 bases from J, leaving 12 bases between. This CDR3 has 16 amino acids. Germline V CDR1 and CDR2: SGHKS, YYEKEE (reference sequence). The CDR3 is CASSLYFTLNTGELFF. The CDR3 DNA is TGTGCCAGCAGCTTGTACTTTACCTTAAACACCGGGGAGCTGTTTTTT.